Shown below are 30 T cell receptor beta chains from a single sample sequenced in a study of T cell changes during pregnancy in multiple sclerosis. The data were produced by immunoSEQ multiplex PCR, yet TCRdb's version contains in-frame clones alone and is incomplete. The sample consists of tens of thousands of clones, about 91% of them appearing once. Sequenced here: peripheral blood, sampled after pregnancy. These receptors originate from a female donor with multiple sclerosis, enrolled in a pregnancy study.

The chain carries TRBV7-2 and TRBJ2-7; D is unresolved. Germline values: CDR1 SGHTA, CDR2 FQGNSA. The germline V and J ends were trimmed by 2 bases and 0 bases, with 11 bases remaining between them. The CDR3 has 15 residues. The CDR3 DNA reads TGTGCCAGCAGCTTAACTGACTCTTTCTCCTACGAGCAGTACTTC. This encodes CASSLTDSFSYEQYF.

The J gene is TRBJ2-7, the V gene TRBV7-9, with 8 bases that match TRBD1. Germline V gene sequence: CDR1 SEHNR, CDR2 FQNEAQ (reference sequence). V dropped 2 bases and J dropped 5; count of bases not matched to a gene: 8. The CDR3 length is 15 residues. Here the CDR3 reads CASSLPGQDMNEQYF. CDR3 in DNA: TGTGCCAGCAGCTTACCGGGACAGGACATGAACGAGCAGTACTTC.

CDR3 coding DNA: TGTGCCAGCGGCCCAGGCCAGAACAATGAGCAGTTCTTC. As protein: CASGPGQNNEQFF. The gene calls are TRBV7-9 and TRBJ2-1; D uncertain. The germline CDR1 and CDR2 sequences are SEHNR and FQNEAQ (reference sequence). V was cut by 8 bases and J by 5 bases, with 13 bases left in between. The CDR3 is 13 residues long.

The chain couples TRBV9 to TRBJ2-7, with 7 bases aligning to TRBD2. V trimming: 4 bases; J trimming: 0 bases; junction bases outside the gene matches: 4. This CDR3 is built from 14 residues. Germline CDR1 SGDLS, CDR2 YYNGEE. CDR3 nucleotide sequence: TGTGCCAGCAGCCTTGGGACTACCTCCTACGAGCAGTACTTC. It translates to CASSLGTTSYEQYF.

V gene TRBV4-3 combines with J gene TRBJ1-2; D is ambiguous. V dropped 0 bases and J dropped 7 bases, with 12 bases sitting between them. The CDR3 totals 14 residues. Germline V gene sequence: CDR1 LGHNA, CDR2 YSLEER. The DNA of the CDR3 is TGCGCCAGCAGCCAAGATCAAAGGAGGAGTGGCTACACCTTC. Protein product: CASSQDQRRSGYTF.

The chain links TRBV9 to TRBJ2-7; 12 bases are a match to TRBD2. With V trimmed by 0 bases and J by 3 bases, 7 bases remained unmatched. Germline V gives CDR1 SGDLS, CDR2 YYNGEE. The CDR3 extends over 17 amino acids. CDR3 coding DNA: TGTGCCAGCAGCGTAGAGCCTAGCGGGGGGGCCTTCTACGAGCAGTACTTC. It codes for CASSVEPSGGAFYEQYF.

V usage is TRBV19 and J usage is TRBJ1-3; maybe TRBD1 (5 bases). Trimming removed 6 bases from V and 0 bases from J, with 9 bases in between. Germline V gene data show CDR1 as LNHDA and CDR2 as SQIVND (reference sequence). This CDR3 contains 14 residues. The CDR3 sequence: CASSPGNSGNTIYF. As DNA, the CDR3 is TGTGCCAGTAGCCCAGGGAACTCTGGAAACACCATATATTTT.

This rearrangement joins TRBV10-1 to TRBJ1-4, with 7 positions matching TRBD1. V gave up 4 bases and J gave up 7 bases; unmatched junction bases: 12. From germline, CDR1 is WNHNN and CDR2 SYGVQD (reference sequence). This CDR3 is 16 amino acids long. The CDR3 nucleotides read TGCGCCAGCAGTGGGGCACCGGGACAGTTCTGTGAAAAACTGTTTTTT. Protein product: CASSGAPGQFCEKLFF.

V usage is TRBV9 and J usage is TRBJ2-2; D is undetermined. Germline loops: CDR1 SGDLS, CDR2 YYNGEE. Trimming shortened V by 3 bases and J by 1 base, and 7 bases separated the two germline ends. The CDR3 is made up of 14 amino acids. This chain's CDR3 is CASSGDWNTGELFF. The CDR3 bases are TGTGCCAGCAGCGGCGACTGGAACACCGGGGAGCTGTTTTTT.

The V call is TRBV18, the J call TRBJ1-3, with TRBD1 matching over 12 bases. Germline V gene data show CDR1 as KGHSH and CDR2 as LQKENI. The V segment lost 3 bases and the J segment 5 bases; nucleotides outside the gene matches: 11. This CDR3 comprises 18 residues. DNA of the CDR3: TGTGCCAGCTCACCTGAAGCCGGGACAGGGGGCGTCCGAAACACCATATATTTT. Encoded protein: CASSPEAGTGGVRNTIYF. Looking up the rest from reference TRBV18 and TRBJ1-3 gives the full variable domain: NAGVMQNPRHLVRRRGQEARLRCSPMKGHSHVYWYRQLPEEGLKFMVYLQKENIIDESGMPKERFSAEFPKEGPSILRIQQVVRGDSAAYFCASSPEAGTGGVRNTIYFGEGSWLTVV.

In this sample, this clone turned up a few times. The V call is TRBV7-9, the J call TRBJ1-5; 8 positions match TRBD1. The CDR3 sequence is 14 residues long. CDR1 and CDR2 from the germline V gene are SEHNR and FQNEAQ (reference sequence). V was pared by 5 bases and J by 6 bases, with 6 bases of the junction left unmatched. The CDR3 loop is CASSADRVAQPQHF. CDR3 in DNA: TGTGCCAGCAGCGCGGACAGGGTGGCTCAGCCCCAGCATTTT.

V is TRBV20-1 and J is TRBJ2-1, with TRBD2 identical over 7 bases. Germline V gene lookup returns CDR1 DFQATT and CDR2 SNEGSKA (reference sequence). The CDR3 is made up of 11 amino acids. Trimming removed 6 bases from V and 9 bases from J; junction bases left unmatched: 5. CDR3 nucleotides: TGCAGTGCCCGGGACTACGGTGAGCAGTTCTTC. Translated, it gives CSARDYGEQFF.

The chain has TRBV7-3 and TRBJ1-1, with TRBD1 matching over 7 bases. The CDR3 runs to 13 residues. The V gene's germline CDR1 is SGHTA and CDR2 FQGTGA. V lost 8 bases and J lost 4; bases outside the gene matches: 7. Written as DNA, the CDR3 is TGTGCCAGCCTTCGGCAGGGGGGCACTGAAGCTTTCTTT. Its protein product is CASLRQGGTEAFF.

This clone was seen only once. The chain links TRBV7-6 to TRBJ1-1; D not certain. V gave up 0 bases and J gave up 2 bases, with 16 bases separating them. The CDR3 runs 17 residues. CDR1 SGHVS and CDR2 FNYEAQ come from the germline V gene. The CDR3 region has the DNA TGTGCCAGCAGCTTAGCAAACTCCGGGATGGCCAACACTGAAGCTTTCTTT. Its translation: CASSLANSGMANTEAFF.

Points on this clone: The CDR3 ends on some other residue instead of the conserved phenylalanine or tryptophan, so this is likely a read error. The limits of the CDR3 on the DNA are not certain, so only TCRdb's listed CDR3 is given. The rearrangement uses TRBV7-8 and TRBJ1-2. The CDR3 contains 13 residues when both ends are counted. CDR1 and CDR2 from the germline V gene are SGHVS and FQNEAQ. The CDR3 spells CASSLGEGVKLFI.

The chain couples TRBV5-4 to TRBJ2-7; 7 bases fit TRBD1. The V and J ends lost 2 bases and 4 bases, in that order; junction bases with no gene match: 6. This CDR3 has 14 amino acids. Germline values: CDR1 SGHNT, CDR2 YYREEE (reference sequence). This chain's CDR3 is CASSLRTGDYEQYF. In DNA form, the CDR3 reads TGTGCCAGCAGCTTACGGACAGGAGATTACGAGCAGTACTTC.

V is TRBV7-8 and J is TRBJ2-7; 11 bases are a match to TRBD1. This CDR3 contains 14 residues. Germline loops: CDR1 SGHVS, CDR2 FQNEAQ. Trimming cost V 1 base and J 4 bases; bases outside gene matches: 0. This CDR3 is CASSLGDRGYEQYF. As DNA, the CDR3 is TGTGCCAGCAGCTTAGGGGACAGGGGGTACGAGCAGTACTTC.

This chain links TRBV7-2 with TRBJ1-6; D might be TRBD1 (6 bases). The germline V and J ends were trimmed by 7 bases and 8 bases, with 18 bases remaining between them. CDR1 is SGHTA, CDR2 FQGNSA, per germline. CDR3 length equals 15 residues. The chain's CDR3 is CASTRQVLNDSPLHF. DNA for the CDR3: TGTGCCAGCACACGACAGGTTCTTAATGATTCACCCCTCCACTTT.

This chain links TRBV29-1 with TRBJ2-3, with D unclear. The ends were cut back, 2 bases at V and 0 bases at J, with 12 bases in the middle. The germline gives CDR1 SQVTM, CDR2 ANQGSEA. The CDR3 extends over 15 amino acids. CDR3 nucleotides: TGCAGCGTTGAAAGTTATGGCAGAAGCACAGATACGCAGTATTTT. Its protein product is CSVESYGRSTDTQYF.

The chain links TRBV19 to TRBJ1-4; 11 bases agree with TRBD1. The CDR3 sequence is 15 residues long. Germline values: CDR1 LNHDA, CDR2 SQIVND (reference sequence). V was clipped by 7 bases and J by 3 bases; unmatched bases: 4. CDR3 region: CASIGQGAANEKLFF. CDR3 nucleotide sequence: TGTGCCAGTATCGGACAGGGGGCGGCTAATGAAAAACTGTTTTTT.

This rearrangement joins TRBV25-1 to TRBJ2-5, with D hard to call. CDR1 and CDR2 (germline): MGHDK, SYGVNS. Deletions cut 1 base from V and 6 bases from J, with 12 bases between. This CDR3 is built from 14 residues. CDR3 residues: CASSELISVKTQYF. The CDR3 DNA sequence: TGTGCCAGCAGTGAATTAATTAGTGTGAAGACCCAGTACTTC.

The gene calls are TRBV4-3 and TRBJ2-2; D not certain. Germline V CDR1 and CDR2: LGHNA, YSLEER. The CDR3 is made up of 13 amino acids. Trimming took off 5 bases at V and 8 bases at J, with 12 bases between the two ends. The CDR3 DNA is TGCGCCAGCAGCTCTTCTCCTGTTGGGGAGCTGTTTTTT. It is translated as CASSSSPVGELFF.

The J gene is TRBJ1-1, the V gene TRBV7-8; a weak D match, TRBD1 (6 bases). The CDR3 is 13 amino acids. Trimming removed 1 base from V and 6 bases from J, with 9 bases in between. CDR1 is SGHVS, CDR2 FQNEAQ, per germline. DNA for the CDR3: TGTGCCAGCAGCTTAGAAGGGGGGGCTGAAGCTTTCTTT. It is translated as CASSLEGGAEAFF.

This chain connects TRBV7-2 to TRBJ2-1; TRBD2 matches 11 bases. The V gene end was trimmed by 5 bases and the J gene end by 5 bases; junction bases not matched to a gene: 8. Per germline, CDR1 SGHTA and CDR2 FQGNSA. The CDR3 length is 16 residues. CDR3: CASSPWGTSGDNEQFF. CDR3 nucleotide sequence: TGTGCCAGCAGCCCATGGGGGACTAGCGGTGACAATGAGCAGTTCTTC.

The chain joins TRBV7-2 to TRBJ2-7, with TRBD1 as a possible D gene (7 bases). The CDR3 loop spans 15 amino acids. Per the germline V gene, CDR1 is SGHTA and CDR2 is FQGNSA. V lost 5 bases and J 1 base, leaving 15 bases between the germline ends. In DNA, the CDR3 is TGTGCCAGCAGCCCAGGGGGGAGCCGGTCCTACGAGCAGTACTTC. Its protein is CASSPGGSRSYEQYF.

This clone was seen more than once but under ten times. The V and J genes are TRBV11-2 and TRBJ2-2; 11 nucleotides agree with TRBD2. This CDR3 region has 15 residues. Germline loops: CDR1 SGHAT, CDR2 FQNNGV. V lost 3 bases to trimming and J lost 5 bases; unmatched junction nucleotides: 2. CDR3 sequence: CASSFLAGGTGELFF. CDR3 in DNA: TGTGCCAGCAGCTTTCTAGCGGGGGGAACCGGGGAGCTGTTTTTT.

The chain combines TRBV4-3 with TRBJ2-1, with 9 nucleotides matching TRBD2. The CDR3 sequence is 15 residues long. Trimming at V came to 1 base and at J to 9 bases, leaving 7 bases not matched to a gene. The germline CDR1 and CDR2 sequences are LGHNA and YSLEER. The CDR3 region has the DNA TGCGCCAGCAGCCAAGGACAGGCGGGGGGGAGTGAGCAGTTCTTC. As protein: CASSQGQAGGSEQFF.

Here the CDR3 reads CASSLLAWDTQYF. For the CDR3, the DNA is TGTGCCAGCAGCTTATTGGCCTGGGATACGCAGTATTTT. The chain recombines TRBV7-2 with TRBJ2-3; no clear D gene. Germline V gives CDR1 SGHTA, CDR2 FQGNSA. The germline V and J ends were trimmed by 2 bases and 6 bases, with 9 bases remaining between them. The CDR3 extends over 13 amino acids.

CDR3 DNA sequence: TGCGCCAGCAGCCAAGCCCGACAGTTAGATACGCAGTATTTT. Amino acids: CASSQARQLDTQYF. The chain couples TRBV4-3 to TRBJ2-3, with a tentative D call TRBD1 (5 bases). From germline, CDR1 is LGHNA and CDR2 YSLEER. CDR3 length: 14 amino acids. The V end lost 1 base, the J end lost 5 bases, and 10 bases lay between the germline ends.

J is TRBJ1-2 and V is TRBV27; D not resolved. This CDR3 has 13 amino acids. Trimming stripped 4 bases from V and 8 bases from J, with 14 bases between. The germline V gene encodes CDR1 MNHEY and CDR2 SMNVEV (reference sequence). Here the CDR3 reads CASSSLRGIGYTF. CDR3 DNA: TGTGCCAGCAGTTCCCTGAGAGGTATAGGCTACACCTTC.